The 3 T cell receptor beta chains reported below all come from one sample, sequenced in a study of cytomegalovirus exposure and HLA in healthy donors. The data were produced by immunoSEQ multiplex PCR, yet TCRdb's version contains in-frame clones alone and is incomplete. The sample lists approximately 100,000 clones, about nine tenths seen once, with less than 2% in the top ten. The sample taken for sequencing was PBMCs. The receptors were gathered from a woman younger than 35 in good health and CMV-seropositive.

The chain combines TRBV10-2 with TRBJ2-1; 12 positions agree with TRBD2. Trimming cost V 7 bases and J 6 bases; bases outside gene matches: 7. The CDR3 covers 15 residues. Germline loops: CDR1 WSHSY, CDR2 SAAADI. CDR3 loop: CASTRTSGASNEQFF. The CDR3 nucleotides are TGCGCCAGCACGAGGACTAGCGGGGCTTCCAATGAGCAGTTCTTC.

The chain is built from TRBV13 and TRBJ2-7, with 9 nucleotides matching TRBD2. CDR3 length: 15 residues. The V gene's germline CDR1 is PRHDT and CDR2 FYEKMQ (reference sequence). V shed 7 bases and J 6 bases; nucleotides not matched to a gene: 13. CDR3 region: CASKKSAGGRGEQYV. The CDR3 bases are TGTGCCAGCAAGAAATCAGCGGGGGGCCGTGGCGAGCAGTACGTC.

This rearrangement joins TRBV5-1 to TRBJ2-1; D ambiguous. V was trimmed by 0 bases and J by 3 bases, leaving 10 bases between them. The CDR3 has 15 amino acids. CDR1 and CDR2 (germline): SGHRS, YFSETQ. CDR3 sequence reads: CASSLAVGFYNEQFF. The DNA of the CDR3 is TGCGCCAGCAGCTTGGCCGTCGGTTTCTACAATGAGCAGTTCTTC.